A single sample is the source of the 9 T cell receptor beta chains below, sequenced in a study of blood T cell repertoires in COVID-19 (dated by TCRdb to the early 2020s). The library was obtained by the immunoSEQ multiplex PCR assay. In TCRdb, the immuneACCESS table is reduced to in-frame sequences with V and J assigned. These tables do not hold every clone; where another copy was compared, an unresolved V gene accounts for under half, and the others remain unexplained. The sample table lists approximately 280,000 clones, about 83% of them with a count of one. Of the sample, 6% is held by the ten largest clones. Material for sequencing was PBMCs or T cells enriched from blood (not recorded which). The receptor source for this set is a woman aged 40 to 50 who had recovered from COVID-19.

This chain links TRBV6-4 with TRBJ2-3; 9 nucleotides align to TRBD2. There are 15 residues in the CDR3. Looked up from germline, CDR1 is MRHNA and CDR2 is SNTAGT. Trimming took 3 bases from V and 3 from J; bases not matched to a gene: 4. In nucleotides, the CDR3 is TGTGCCAGCAGTGAGGATAGCGGGAGAACAGATACGCAGTATTTT. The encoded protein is CASSEDSGRTDTQYF.

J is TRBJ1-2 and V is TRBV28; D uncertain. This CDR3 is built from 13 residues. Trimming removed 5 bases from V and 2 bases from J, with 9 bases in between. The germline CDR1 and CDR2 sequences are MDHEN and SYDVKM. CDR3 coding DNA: TGTGCCAGCAGTACACAGATGAACTATGGCTACACCTTC. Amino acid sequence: CASSTQMNYGYTF.

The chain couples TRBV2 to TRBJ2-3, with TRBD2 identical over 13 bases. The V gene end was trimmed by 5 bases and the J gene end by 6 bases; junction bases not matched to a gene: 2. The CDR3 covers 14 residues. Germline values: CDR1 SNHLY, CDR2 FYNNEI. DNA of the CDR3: TGTGCCAGCAGTCCACTAGCGGGAGGGGATACGCAGTATTTT. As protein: CASSPLAGGDTQYF.

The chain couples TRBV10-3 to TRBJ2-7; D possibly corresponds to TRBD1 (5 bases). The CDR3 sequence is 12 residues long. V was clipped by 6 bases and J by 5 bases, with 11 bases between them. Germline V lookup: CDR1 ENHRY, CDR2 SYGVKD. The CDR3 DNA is TGTGCCATCAGCCCTACAGGAGACGAGCAGTACTTC. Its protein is CAISPTGDEQYF.

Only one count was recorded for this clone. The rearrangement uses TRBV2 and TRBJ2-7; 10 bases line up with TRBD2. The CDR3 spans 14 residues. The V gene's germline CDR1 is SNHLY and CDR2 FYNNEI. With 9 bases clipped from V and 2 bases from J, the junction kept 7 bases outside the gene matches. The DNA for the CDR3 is TGTGCCAGTTCACCGGGACTAGCGCCCTACGAGCAGTACTTC. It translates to CASSPGLAPYEQYF.

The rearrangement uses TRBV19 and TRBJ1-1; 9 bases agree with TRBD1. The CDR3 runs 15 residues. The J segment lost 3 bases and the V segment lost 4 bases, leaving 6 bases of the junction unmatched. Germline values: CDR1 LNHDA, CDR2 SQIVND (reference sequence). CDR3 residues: CASSTGTGGYTEAFF. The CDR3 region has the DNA TGTGCCAGTAGTACCGGTACAGGGGGCTACACTGAAGCTTTCTTT. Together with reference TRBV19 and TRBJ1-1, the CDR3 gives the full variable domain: DGGITQSPKYLFRKEGQNVTLSCEQNLNHDAMYWYRQDPGQGLRLIYYSQIVNDFQKGDIAEGYSVSREKKESFPLTVTSAQKNPTAFYLCASSTGTGGYTEAFFGQGTRLTVV.

CDR3 in DNA: TGCGCCAGCAGCCAAGAAGGTCTAGGGCGGGAATACGAGCAGTACTTC. This translates into CASSQEGLGREYEQYF. V and J are TRBV4-1 and TRBJ2-7; D possibly corresponds to TRBD2 (6 bases). This CDR3 has 16 residues. Germline CDR1 and CDR2: MGHRA and YSYEKL. Deletions cut 0 bases from V and 4 bases from J, with 16 bases between.

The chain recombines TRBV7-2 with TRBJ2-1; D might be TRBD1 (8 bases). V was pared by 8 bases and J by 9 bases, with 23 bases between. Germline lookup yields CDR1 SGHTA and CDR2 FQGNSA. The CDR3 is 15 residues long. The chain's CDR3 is CASGIQQGGLGEQFF. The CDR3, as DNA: TGTGCCAGCGGAATTCAACAGGGGGGGCTAGGTGAGCAGTTCTTC.

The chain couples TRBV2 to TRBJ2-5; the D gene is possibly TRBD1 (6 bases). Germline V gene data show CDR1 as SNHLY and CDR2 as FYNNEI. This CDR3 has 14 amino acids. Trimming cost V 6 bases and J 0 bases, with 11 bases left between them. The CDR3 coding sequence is TGTGCCAGCAGCCCCGACAGGTACCAAGAGACCCAGTACTTC. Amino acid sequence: CASSPDRYQETQYF. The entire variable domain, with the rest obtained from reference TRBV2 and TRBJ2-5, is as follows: EPEVTQTPSHQVTQMGQEVILRCVPISNHLYFYWYRQILGQKVEFLVSFYNNEISEKSEIFDDQFSVERPDGSNFTLKIRSTKLEDSAMYFCASSPDRYQETQYFGPGTRLLVL.